The 9 T cell receptor beta chains reported below all come from one sample, sequenced in a study of CD8 T cells in ankylosing spondylitis. Each CDR3 protein gets one entry after TCRdb re-called the 5' RACE reads with MiXCR. The sample lists 200,000 to 300,000 distinct CDR3 sequences, over 9.5% occurring once. The sample consisted of blood, either unsorted or a sorted T cell fraction (not recorded which). Every receptor here comes from a male donor with ankylosing spondylitis or in good health (not recorded which).

The V and J genes are TRBV20-1 and TRBJ2-3; D gene uncertain. The CDR3 contains 13 residues. V lost 2 bases and J lost 0, with 6 bases in between. The germline gives CDR1 DFQATT, CDR2 SNEGSKA (reference sequence). CDR3 in amino acids: CSARNPSTDTQYF. The CDR3 region has the DNA TGCAGTGCTAGAAACCCGAGCACAGATACGCAGTATTTT.

The CDR3: CASSLGNGGSTDTQYF. The CDR3 DNA is TGTGCCAGCAGCTTAGGGAACGGGGGCAGCACAGATACGCAGTATTTT. The V call is TRBV7-9, the J call TRBJ2-3; D possibly matches TRBD1 or TRBD2 (6 bases each). V dropped 1 base and J dropped 0 bases, with 11 bases sitting between them. From germline, CDR1 is SEHNR and CDR2 FQNEAQ (reference sequence). The CDR3 totals 16 residues.

This clonotype has a count of ten or more. The genes are TRBV2 and TRBJ2-2, with no clear D. V lost 6 bases, J lost 2 bases, and 13 bases lay in between. This CDR3 comprises 15 residues. Germline V CDR1 and CDR2: SNHLY, FYNNEI. In nucleotides, the CDR3 is TGTGCCAGCAGGAAGGAGACCCTTAACACCGGGGAGCTGTTTTTT. It is translated as CASRKETLNTGELFF.

The rearrangement joins TRBV12-5 to TRBJ2-3, with 9 nucleotides matching TRBD2. The length of the CDR3 is 15 residues. Germline values: CDR1 LGHNT, CDR2 FRNRAP. V was pared by 7 bases and J by 0 bases, with 5 bases of the junction left unmatched. The CDR3 loop reads CASVRGGLSTDTQYF. As DNA, the CDR3 is TGTGCTAGTGTGCGGGGGGGTTTAAGCACAGATACGCAGTATTTT.

This clonotype showed up just a few times. The rearrangement links TRBV20-1 to TRBJ2-1; TRBD2 might be the D (6 bases). V lost 3 bases and J lost 7, with 7 bases in between. The V gene's germline CDR1 is DFQATT and CDR2 SNEGSKA (reference sequence). This CDR3 region has 11 residues. The CDR3 protein is CSASRGNEQFF. The CDR3 DNA follows: TGCAGTGCTAGTCGGGGGAATGAGCAGTTCTTC.

In DNA form, the CDR3 reads TGTGCCTGGGACAGGGACAATCAGCCCCAGCATTTT. Encoded protein: CAWDRDNQPQHF. This chain connects TRBV30 to TRBJ1-5, with 7 bases matching TRBD1. The CDR3 runs to 12 residues. The junction had 1 base not matched to a gene; V was cut back by 5 bases and J by 3 bases. CDR1 is GTSNPN and CDR2 is SVGIG in the germline V gene (reference sequence).

This clonotype was recorded many times. V usage is TRBV29-1 and J usage is TRBJ2-7, with D perhaps matching TRBD1 (6 bases). The CDR3 contains 13 residues. The V end was cut by 3 bases, the J end by 6 bases, with 15 bases between. The germline CDR1 and CDR2 sequences are SQVTM and ANQGSEA. CDR3 DNA: TGCAGCGTTGAGGACAGAAGAAGTTGCGAGCAGTACTTC. It yields the protein CSVEDRRSCEQYF.

This clonotype was seen many times. This chain links TRBV21-1 with TRBJ1-1; TRBD1 is taken as the D call from the table, unchecked against the DNA. TRBV21-1 is a pseudogene segment. CDR3 length: 16 residues. CDR3 DNA: TGTGCCAGCAGCCCCCCGGGGGGGACAGGGAACACTGAAGCTTTCTTT. It specifies CASSPPGGTGNTEAFF.

On this clonotype: Since a much larger clone is just one base distant, this may be a read error. The chain joins TRBV12-3 or TRBV12-4 to TRBJ2-1, with 7 bases matching TRBD1. V was clipped by 4 bases and J by 9 bases; unmatched bases: 6. The CDR3 length is 13 residues. The CDR3 spells CASSWDSHTEQFF. CDR3 in DNA: TGTGCCAGCAGTTGGGACAGCCACACTGAGCAGTTCTTC.